These 23 T cell receptor beta chains were all obtained from the same sample, sequenced in a study of early T cells in non-severe SARS-CoV-2 infection. TCRdb analysed the 5' RACE reads with MiXCR anew, one entry per CDR3 protein. The repertoire has more than 25,000 distinct CDR3 sequences, around 6% of them found once; the top ten carry roughly 13%. The sample comprised whole blood. These receptors were collected from an adult who was a healthcare worker with PCR-confirmed SARS-CoV-2 infection or an uninfected control (not recorded which).

This clonotype showed up many times. This chain joins TRBV6-5 and TRBJ2-6, with a possible D match to TRBD1 (5 bases). The CDR3 has 15 amino acids. V was shortened by 8 bases and J by 3 bases, with 14 bases between the two germline ends. Germline loops: CDR1 MNHEY, CDR2 SVGAGI. The CDR3 DNA is TGTGCCAGCTCGGAAGGGGTAGATGGGGCCAACGTCCTGACTTTC. Translated, it gives CASSEGVDGANVLTF.

This clonotype has at least ten counts. This rearrangement joins TRBV13 to TRBJ1-1; 7 bases map to TRBD1. CDR1 PRHDT and CDR2 FYEKMQ come from the germline V gene (reference sequence). CDR3 length: 15 amino acids. Trimming took 5 bases from V and 0 from J; bases not matched to a gene: 6. This chain's CDR3 is CASSPSGTVNTEAFF. DNA for the CDR3: TGTGCCAGCAGCCCTTCCGGGACAGTGAACACTGAAGCTTTCTTT.

The chain combines TRBV27 with TRBJ2-7, with D hard to call. The CDR3 is 13 amino acids. Germline assignment: CDR1 MNHEY and CDR2 SMNVEV (reference sequence). Trimming cost V 5 bases and J 0 bases, with 8 bases left between them. In DNA form, the CDR3 reads TGTGCCAGCAGTCGTGGTGGCTCCTACGAGCAGTACTTC. It is translated as CASSRGGSYEQYF.

This rearrangement joins TRBV4-1 to TRBJ2-7; D gene unclear. The CDR3 runs to 14 residues. The germline V and J ends were trimmed by 0 bases and 3 bases, with 9 bases remaining between them. Germline values: CDR1 MGHRA, CDR2 YSYEKL. Written as DNA, the CDR3 is TGCGCCAGCAGCCAAGATAAGGGCAGCTACGAGCAGTACTTC. Its protein is CASSQDKGSYEQYF.

This clonotype was seen many times. This chain joins TRBV5-1 and TRBJ2-2; 8 bases line up with TRBD1. V trimming: 4 bases; J trimming: 5 bases; junction bases outside the gene matches: 4. There are 14 residues in the CDR3. Germline lookup yields CDR1 SGHRS and CDR2 YFSETQ. CDR3 DNA sequence: TGCGCCAGCAGCCACGACAGGGGTACCGGGGAGCTGTTTTTT. Encoded protein: CASSHDRGTGELFF.

This clonotype was recorded at least ten times. The chain uses TRBV18 and TRBJ2-1; no definite D call. V shed 0 bases and J shed 9 bases, with 9 bases lying between them. Germline loops: CDR1 KGHSH, CDR2 LQKENI. The CDR3 consists of 13 residues. In DNA, the CDR3 is TGTGCCAGCTCACCACCCGAATACGGTGAGCAGTTCTTC. This gives the protein CASSPPEYGEQFF.

The genes are TRBV3-1 and TRBJ2-3; D is ambiguous. V dropped 1 base and J dropped 6 bases, with 5 bases sitting between them. The CDR3 consists of 12 residues. Germline assignment: CDR1 LGHDT and CDR2 YNNKEL (reference sequence). In DNA form, the CDR3 reads TGTGCCAGCAGCCAAGTCAGGGATACGCAGTATTTT. Its protein product is CASSQVRDTQYF.

Notes on this clonotype: At one of its ends the junction is not consistent with the germline gene, which may arise from a read error. The V and J genes are TRBV7-2 and TRBJ2-5; TRBD2 matches at 9 bases. The CDR3 loop spans 14 amino acids. Germline V CDR1 and CDR2: SGHTA, FQGNSA. This CDR3 is CASSLAGLRETQYF. The CDR3 DNA reads as TGTGCCAGCAGCCTAGCGGGGCTCAGAGAGACCCAGTACTTC. Full variable domain (rest looked up from reference TRBV7-2 and TRBJ2-5): GAGVSQSPSNKVTEKGKDVELRCDPISGHTALYWYRQSLGQGLEFLIYFQGNSAPDKSGLPSDRFSAERTGGSVSTLTIQRTQQEDSAVYLCASSLAGLRETQYFGPGTRLLVL.

At least ten counts were recorded for this clonotype. V is TRBV2 and J is TRBJ2-1; TRBD1 matches at 11 bases. The junction had 7 bases not matched to a gene; V was cut back by 4 bases and J by 8 bases. The CDR3 consists of 15 residues. In germline, CDR1 is SNHLY, CDR2 FYNNEI. The CDR3 is CASSGSDRGLDEQFF. As DNA, the CDR3 is TGTGCCAGCAGTGGATCGGACAGGGGGCTCGATGAGCAGTTCTTC.

This clonotype is termed medium-sized. CDR3 nucleotides: TGTGCCAGCAGTTACTGGGGGAAGAACTACGAGCAGTACTTC. It codes for CASSYWGKNYEQYF. The chain links TRBV6-6 to TRBJ2-7, with D perhaps matching TRBD1 or TRBD2 (5 bases each). CDR3 size: 14 residues. The germline V gene has CDR1 MNHNY and CDR2 SVGAGI (reference sequence). The V end lost 1 base, the J end lost 3 bases, and 10 bases lay between the germline ends.

With regard to this clonotype: A much larger clone lies a single base off, so this may be a read error. V usage is TRBV12-3 or TRBV12-4 and J usage is TRBJ2-1, with 12 bases that match TRBD2. The length of the CDR3 is 15 residues. The CDR3 spells CVSRTSGGLYNEQFF. In nucleotides, the CDR3 is TGTGTCAGCAGAACTAGCGGGGGGCTCTACAATGAGCAGTTCTTC.

This clonotype was found many times. The rearrangement uses TRBV3-1 and TRBJ1-6; D remains unclear. The CDR3 spans 14 residues. Trimming stripped 3 bases from V and 9 bases from J, with 12 bases between. Germline assignment: CDR1 LGHDT and CDR2 YNNKEL (reference sequence). In DNA form, the CDR3 reads TGTGCCAGCAGCCAGGTGGGGTGGAGTTCACCCCTCCACTTT. As protein: CASSQVGWSSPLHF.

To note about this clonotype: A much larger clonotype is one base distant, so this may be a read error. V usage is TRBV28 and J usage is TRBJ2-3, with a tentative D call TRBD1 (7 bases). The CDR3 sequence is 15 residues long. Germline loops: CDR1 MDHEN, CDR2 SYDVKM. In DNA, the CDR3 is TGTGCCAACAGTTTCGGTCAGGGGGGAACAGATACGCAGTATTTT. Its protein is CANSFGQGGTDTQYF.

This clonotype has at least ten counts. The rearrangement links TRBV6-2 or TRBV6-3 to TRBJ2-1; D tentatively fits TRBD1 or TRBD2 (5 bases each). The CDR3 loop spans 17 amino acids. V gave up 2 bases and J gave up 4 bases, with 18 bases separating them. Germline CDR1 reads MNHEY; CDR2 reads SVGEGT. CDR3 amino acids: CASSYPFTGGRYNEQFF. Here the CDR3 DNA reads TGTGCCAGCAGTTACCCATTCACAGGAGGCCGTTACAATGAGCAGTTCTTC.

This clonotype was seen repeatedly, ten times or more. V and J are TRBV5-1 and TRBJ2-5; a possible D gene is TRBD1 (5 bases). The germline V gene encodes CDR1 SGHRS and CDR2 YFSETQ. The CDR3 covers 13 residues. V was cut by 0 bases and J by 4 bases, with 7 bases left in between. CDR3 sequence: CASSLEGAETQYF. CDR3 in DNA: TGCGCCAGCAGCTTGGAAGGGGCAGAGACCCAGTACTTC. The variable domain in full, completed from reference TRBV5-1 and TRBJ2-5, reads KAGVTQTPRYLIKTRGQQVTLSCSPISGHRSVSWYQQTPGQGLQFLFEYFSETQRNKGNFPGRFSGRQFSNSRSEMNVSTLELGDSALYLCASSLEGAETQYFGPGTRLLVL.

This clonotype was counted many times. This rearrangement joins TRBV2 to TRBJ2-7; D possibly uses TRBD1 or TRBD2 (5 bases each). Germline V gene sequence: CDR1 SNHLY, CDR2 FYNNEI. CDR3 length equals 14 residues. Trimming took off 1 base at V and 5 bases at J, with 12 bases between the two ends. CDR3 region: CASSEGGSPDEQYF. The DNA of the CDR3 is TGTGCCAGCAGTGAAGGGGGGTCCCCGGACGAGCAGTACTTC. The full variable domain, in which reference TRBV2 and TRBJ2-7 provide the parts outside the CDR3, is EPEVTQTPSHQVTQMGQEVILRCVPISNHLYFYWYRQILGQKVEFLVSFYNNEISEKSEIFDDQFSVERPDGSNFTLKIRSTKLEDSAMYFCASSEGGSPDEQYFGPGTRLTVT.

This clonotype was recorded many times. The chain is built from TRBV7-6 and TRBJ2-5, with TRBD1 matching 8 bases. Germline V CDR1 and CDR2: SGHVS, FNYEAQ. There are 14 residues in the CDR3. J gave up 4 bases and V 4 bases, and 5 bases lay outside the gene matches. This CDR3 is CASSSGTGGETQYF. In nucleotides, the CDR3 is TGTGCCAGCAGCTCGGGGACAGGCGGAGAGACCCAGTACTTC.

The genes are TRBV11-2 and TRBJ1-4; 8 bases agree with TRBD1. V trimming: 1 base; J trimming: 5 bases; junction bases outside the gene matches: 3. There are 15 residues in the CDR3. Germline CDR1 is SGHAT and CDR2 is FQNNGV. CDR3 nucleotides: TGTGCCAGCAGCTTAGTTACAGGGGGAAATGAAAAACTGTTTTTT. Its translation: CASSLVTGGNEKLFF.

This clonotype came up many times. The chain links TRBV20-1 to TRBJ2-1; D may match TRBD1 or TRBD2 (5 bases each). The germline V gene has CDR1 DFQATT and CDR2 SNEGSKA (reference sequence). This CDR3 spans 15 amino acids. Trimming took 0 bases from V and 0 from J, leaving 9 bases between them. DNA for the CDR3: TGCAGTGCTAGAGACGGGGCAAGCTCCTACAATGAGCAGTTCTTC. It encodes CSARDGASSYNEQFF.

Regarding this clonotype: A much bigger clone sits one base away, suggesting this may be a read error. The chain links TRBV5-4 to TRBJ1-2, with unresolved D. Trimming removed 1 base at V and 7 bases at J, with 23 bases between. The length of the CDR3 is 17 residues. The V gene's germline CDR1 is SGHNT and CDR2 YYREEE (reference sequence). CDR3 nucleotides: TGTGCCAGCAGCTTGAGCCCGGTGGAGGGTAGTAGGGCTGGCTACACCTTC. Translation gives CASSLSPVEGSRAGYTF.

This clonotype was seen repeatedly, ten times or more. The V gene is TRBV13, the J gene TRBJ2-3, with 11 bases identical to TRBD2. The CDR3 loop spans 16 amino acids. The germline V gene has CDR1 PRHDT and CDR2 FYEKMQ (reference sequence). V lost 4 bases to trimming and J lost 5 bases; unmatched junction nucleotides: 8. CDR3 DNA sequence: TGTGCCAGCAGCTCCGTACTAGCGGGGGCTGAAGATACGCAGTATTTT. Translation: CASSSVLAGAEDTQYF.

This clonotype was observed a few times. The rearrangement uses TRBV5-1 and TRBJ2-5, with 10 bases identical to TRBD2. The germline V gene encodes CDR1 SGHRS and CDR2 YFSETQ. V was pared by 4 bases and J by 4 bases, with 16 bases of the junction left unmatched. This CDR3 spans 18 amino acids. The CDR3 DNA sequence: TGCGCCAGCAGCCCTCTGCGGACTAGCGGCCATGGGGTAGAGACCCAGTACTTC. Residues: CASSPLRTSGHGVETQYF.

Many counts were recorded for this clonotype. V and J are TRBV7-2 and TRBJ2-4; 7 nucleotides align to TRBD2. This CDR3 is built from 14 residues. The germline V gene has CDR1 SGHTA and CDR2 FQGNSA. Unmatched junction bases numbered 5, after V lost 7 bases and J lost 2 bases. CDR3 sequence reads: CASTGGGTKNIQYF. CDR3 DNA sequence: TGTGCCAGCACGGGGGGAGGGACCAAAAACATTCAGTACTTC.